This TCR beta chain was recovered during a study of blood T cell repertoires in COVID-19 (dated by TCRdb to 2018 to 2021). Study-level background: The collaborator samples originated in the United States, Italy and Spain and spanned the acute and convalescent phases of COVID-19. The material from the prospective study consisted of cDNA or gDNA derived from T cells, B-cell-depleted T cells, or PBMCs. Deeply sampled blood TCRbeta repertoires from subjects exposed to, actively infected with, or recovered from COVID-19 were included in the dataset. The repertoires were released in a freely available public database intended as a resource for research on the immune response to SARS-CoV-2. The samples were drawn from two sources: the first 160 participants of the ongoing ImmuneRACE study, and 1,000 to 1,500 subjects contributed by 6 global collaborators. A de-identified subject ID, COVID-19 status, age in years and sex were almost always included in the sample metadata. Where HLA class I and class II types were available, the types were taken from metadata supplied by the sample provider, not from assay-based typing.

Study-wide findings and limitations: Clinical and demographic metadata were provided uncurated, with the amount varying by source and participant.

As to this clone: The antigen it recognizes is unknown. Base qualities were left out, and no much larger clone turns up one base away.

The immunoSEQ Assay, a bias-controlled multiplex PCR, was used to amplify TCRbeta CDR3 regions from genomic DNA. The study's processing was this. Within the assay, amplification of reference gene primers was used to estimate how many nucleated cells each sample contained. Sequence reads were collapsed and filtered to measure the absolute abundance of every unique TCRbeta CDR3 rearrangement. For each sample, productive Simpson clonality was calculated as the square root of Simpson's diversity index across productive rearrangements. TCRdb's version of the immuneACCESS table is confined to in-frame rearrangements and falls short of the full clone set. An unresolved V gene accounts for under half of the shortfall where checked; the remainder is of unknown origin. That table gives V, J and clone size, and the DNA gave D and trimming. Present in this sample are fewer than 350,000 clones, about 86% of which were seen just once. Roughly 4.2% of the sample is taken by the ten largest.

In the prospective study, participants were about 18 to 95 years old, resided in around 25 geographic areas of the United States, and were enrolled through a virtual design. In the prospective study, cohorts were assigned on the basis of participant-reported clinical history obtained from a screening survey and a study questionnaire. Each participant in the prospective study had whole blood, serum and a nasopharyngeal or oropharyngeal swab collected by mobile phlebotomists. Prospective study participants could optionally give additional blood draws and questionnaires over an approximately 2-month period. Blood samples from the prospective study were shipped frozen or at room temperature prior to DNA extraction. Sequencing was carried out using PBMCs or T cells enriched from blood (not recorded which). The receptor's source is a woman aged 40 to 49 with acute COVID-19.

The nucleotides read TGTGCCAGCAGCTTGGAACAGCTTGGCGAGCAGTACTTC. Its amino acids are CASSLEQLGEQYF. Rearrangement joined TRBV5-4 to TRBJ2-7; no D gene can be assigned with confidence. V drops 0 bases and J drops 6 bases, leaving 10 bases in between. The CDR3 runs 13 amino acids, cysteine and phenylalanine included. Only the CDR3 part of the read is kept: 39 bases, read in frame from the first base. The CDR1 and CDR2 encoded by the germline V gene (reference sequence) are SGHNT and YYREEE.